This T cell receptor beta chain was identified during a study of blood T cell repertoires in COVID-19. The wider study: Samples of COVID-19 (acute and convalescent) were obtained from the United States, Italy and Spain. Nucleic acid was either cDNA or gDNA, and it came from T cells, B-cell-depleted T cells, or PBMCs.

The authors' processing: Nucleated cell counts were estimated from reference gene primer amplification. Sequenced by immunoSEQ multiplex PCR; TCRdb stores in-frame clones only, minus some. V, J and clone size are those of that table, while D and trimming were read from the DNA. The sample has tens of thousands of clones; over 85% are singletons. This clone came up once. V lost 4 bases to trimming and J lost 1 base, with 16 bases between them. Germline CDR1 reads SGHRS; CDR2 reads YFSETQ. This CDR3 has 16 residues. The sequenced sample was peripheral blood. This receptor was identified in a man aged 45-60 years with COVID-19, enrolled during active disease. This rearrangement joins TRBV5-1 to TRBJ2-3, with D possibly being TRBD1 (5 bases). As DNA, the CDR3 is TGCGCCAGCAGCCCAGGGTCTATGTACGGCACAGATACGCAGTATTTT. This gives the protein CASSPGSMYGTDTQYF.